This T cell receptor (beta chain) is from a study of blood T cell repertoires in COVID-19. For the study at large: Samples came from the United States, Italy and Spain, spanning acute and convalescent COVID-19. T cells, B-cell-depleted T cells, or PBMCs supplied cDNA or gDNA.

Source study methods: Scientists estimated how many nucleated cells there were by amplifying reference gene primers. TCRdb's copy holds only in-frame clones and misses some; the assay was immunoSEQ multiplex PCR. V and J calls and clone size follow that table, whereas D and trimming were derived from the DNA. The sample contains some 200,000 clones, roughly 80% of which appear only once. Losses at the gene ends were 3 bases for V and 8 bases for J; bases not matched to a gene: 9. This CDR3 has 15 residues. CDR1 and CDR2 (germline): MDHEN, SYDVKM. The chain links TRBV28 to TRBJ1-4; the match to TRBD1 covers 7 bases. Sequenced input: peripheral blood. This clonotype was obtained from a woman of 80 years or more with acute or convalescent COVID-19. CDR3 nucleotide sequence: TGTGCCAGCAGTTTCGAGGGGGCTGGGAGGGAAAAACTGTTTTTT. This encodes CASSFEGAGREKLFF.